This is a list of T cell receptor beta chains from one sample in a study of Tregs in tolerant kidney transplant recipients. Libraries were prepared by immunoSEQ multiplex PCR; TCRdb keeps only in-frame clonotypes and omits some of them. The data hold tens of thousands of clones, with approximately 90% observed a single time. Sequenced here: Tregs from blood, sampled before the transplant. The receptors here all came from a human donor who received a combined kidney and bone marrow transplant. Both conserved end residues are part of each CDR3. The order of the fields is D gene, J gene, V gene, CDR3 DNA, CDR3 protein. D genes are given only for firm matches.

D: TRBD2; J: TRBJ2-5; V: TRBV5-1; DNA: TGCGCCAGCAGCTTCCGGGGGGTACAAGAGACCCAGTACTTC; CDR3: CASSFRGVQETQYF
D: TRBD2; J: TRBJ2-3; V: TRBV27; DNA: TGTGCCAGCAGTCCGATCGGGACTAGCGGAAGCACAGATACGCAGTATTTT; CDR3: CASSPIGTSGSTDTQYF
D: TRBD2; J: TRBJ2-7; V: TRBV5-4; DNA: TGTGCCAGCAGCGTTAGCGGGGGGCAATACGAGCAGTACTTC; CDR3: CASSVSGGQYEQYF
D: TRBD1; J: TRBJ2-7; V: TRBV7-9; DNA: TGTGCCAGCAGCTCGGACAGGGTGGAGTACTTC; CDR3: CASSSDRVEYF
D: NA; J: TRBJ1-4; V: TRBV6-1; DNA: TGTGCCAGCAGTGGCGGGAGGTGGGAAAAACTGTTTTTT; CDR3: CASSGGRWEKLFF
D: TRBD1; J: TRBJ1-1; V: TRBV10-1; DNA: TGCGCCAGCAGTGGCGAAACAGGGGGGACCACTGAAGCTTTCTTT; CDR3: CASSGETGGTTEAFF
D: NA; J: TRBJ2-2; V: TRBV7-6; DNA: TGTGCCAGCAGCCTAGCATCCGGGGAGCTGTTTTTT; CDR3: CASSLASGELFF
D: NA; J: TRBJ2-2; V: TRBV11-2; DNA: TGTGCCAGCAGCTTAGATGGGTATCCCACCGGGGAGCTGTTTTTT; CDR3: CASSLDGYPTGELFF
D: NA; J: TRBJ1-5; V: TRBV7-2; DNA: TGTGCCAGCAGCTTAGAGCGGGACATGAGCAATCAGCCCCAGCATTTT; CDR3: CASSLERDMSNQPQHF
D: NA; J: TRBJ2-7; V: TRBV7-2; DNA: TGTGCCAGCAGCCTGGACAGCCTGAGCTCCTACGAGCAGTACTTC; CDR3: CASSLDSLSSYEQYF
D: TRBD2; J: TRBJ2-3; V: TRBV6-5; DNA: TGTGCCAGCAGTTATCGACTAGCGCCCACAGATACGCAGTATTTT; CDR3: CASSYRLAPTDTQYF
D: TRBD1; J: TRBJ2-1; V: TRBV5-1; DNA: TGCGCCAGCAGCCGACAGGGGGAGTACAATGAGCAGTTCTTC; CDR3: CASSRQGEYNEQFF
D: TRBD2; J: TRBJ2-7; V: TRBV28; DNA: TGTGCCAGCAGGGCCGGGACTAGCGGGAGTTCCTACGAGCAGTACTTC; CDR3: CASRAGTSGSSYEQYF
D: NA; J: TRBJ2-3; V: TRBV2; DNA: TGTGCCAGCAGTCGACAGTCCTATAGCACAGATACGCAGTATTTT; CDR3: CASSRQSYSTDTQYF
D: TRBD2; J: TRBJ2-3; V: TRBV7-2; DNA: TGTGCCAGCAGCTTTATGGGTAGCGGGAGGGCCAGGGATACGCAGTATTTT; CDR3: CASSFMGSGRARDTQYF
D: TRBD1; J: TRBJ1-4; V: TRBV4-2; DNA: TGTGCCAGCAGCCAAGGTGGCGGGACAGGGGAAGATGAAAAACTGTTTTTT; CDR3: CASSQGGGTGEDEKLFF
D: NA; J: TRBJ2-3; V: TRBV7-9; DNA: TGTGCCAGCAGCTTTGTTCTCGCAAGTGGAGATACGCAGTATTTT; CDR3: CASSFVLASGDTQYF
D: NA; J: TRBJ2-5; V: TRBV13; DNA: TGTGCCAGCAGCTTAAGGTTAGGGGTCAGGGAGACCCAGTACTTC; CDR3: CASSLRLGVRETQYF